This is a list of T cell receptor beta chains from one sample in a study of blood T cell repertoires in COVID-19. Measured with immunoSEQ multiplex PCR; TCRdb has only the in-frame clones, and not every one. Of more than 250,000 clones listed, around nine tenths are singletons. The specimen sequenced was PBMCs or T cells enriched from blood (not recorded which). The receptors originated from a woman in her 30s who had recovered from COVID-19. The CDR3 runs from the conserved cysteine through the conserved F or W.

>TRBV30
CAWSMTGGMGNTIYF
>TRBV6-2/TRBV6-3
CASSLAGPQETQYF
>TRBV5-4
CASSFGTADLRAEAFF
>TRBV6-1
CASSAGLAGSYNEQFF
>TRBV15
CATSRDPEGSSGYTF
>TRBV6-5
CASSPRAVTEAFF
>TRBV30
CAWSVPRGSNQPQHF
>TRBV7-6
CASSKRQGQHTGELFF
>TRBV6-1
CASSEEGGRGQPQHF
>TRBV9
CASSVASTPRQTQYF
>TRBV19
CASSTDRGQGNTIYF
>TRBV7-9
CASSPAGVVTEAFF
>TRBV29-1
CSGQGSPNTGELFF
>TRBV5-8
CASSLKTARTQYF
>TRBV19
CASRTSGGWDNEQFF
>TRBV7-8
CASSFRDSYEQYF
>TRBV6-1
CASSENRQGARYTF
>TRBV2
CASRDRQGSNTEAFF
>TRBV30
CAWKGQNYEQYF
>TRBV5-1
CASSLWTSGGDEQFF
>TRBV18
CASSPEGSSYGYTF
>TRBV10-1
CASSEAGIQPQHF
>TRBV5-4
CASSLGGVLPNQPQHF
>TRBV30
CAWSPTRWFGTQHF
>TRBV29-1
CSEAGTSGAREQFF
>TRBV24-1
CATSDPGQGADTQYF
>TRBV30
CAWSVLFGGATQYF
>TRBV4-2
CASSLEDARRNTIYF
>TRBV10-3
CAITAGDSSYEQYF
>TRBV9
CASSNPSGTTYNEQFF
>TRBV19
CASSLRRSYEQYF
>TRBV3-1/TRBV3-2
CASSQDLGRVAFF
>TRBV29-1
CSVDYRTADSNQPQHF
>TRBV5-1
CASSDQANTEAFF
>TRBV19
CASSHRLQETQYF
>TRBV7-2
CASSLPASPITDTQYF
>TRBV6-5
CASSVGTGWTGELFF
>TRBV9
CASSGEGGGLGDTQYF
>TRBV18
CASSSGVPPGELFF
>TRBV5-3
CARSLDASGANVLTF
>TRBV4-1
CASSPPGQRTATNEKLFF
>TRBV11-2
CASSPVFSYEQYF
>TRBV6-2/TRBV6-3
CASSYRDRGYEQYF
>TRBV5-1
CASSFGTGHSPLHF
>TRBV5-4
CASSPGQGRDEQFF
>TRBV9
CASSPDRENRQPQHF
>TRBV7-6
CASSPRTGNAYGYTF
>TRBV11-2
CASSAQGSGNTIYF
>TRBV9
CASSVSRYPNTGELFF
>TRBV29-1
CSAKTGANTGELFF